Listed below are T cell receptor beta chains from one sample, sequenced in a study of cytomegalovirus exposure and HLA in healthy donors. Profiling relied on immunoSEQ multiplex PCR, and the TCRdb table lists in-frame clones only, not all of them. This table holds over 200,000 clones, over 80% found once. Sequencing was performed on PBMCs. The receptors come from a woman between 25 and 40 years old in good health and CMV-seropositive. The CDR3 runs from the conserved cysteine through the conserved F or W. The order of the fields is V gene, J gene, CDR3 length, clone size, D gene, CDR3 protein, CDR3 DNA. The D gene is left open where the match is weak. Clone size is given for some rows only: seen once, a few or many times, or a class if the clone is expanded.

V gene: TRBV30
J gene: TRBJ2-1
CDR3 length: 13
clone size: .
D gene: TRBD1
CDR3 protein: CAWREGTVNEQFF
CDR3 DNA: TGTGCCTGGAGAGAAGGGACAGTCAATGAGCAGTTCTTC

V gene: TRBV6-5
J gene: TRBJ1-2
CDR3 length: 13
clone size: .
D gene: .
CDR3 protein: CASSPRDNYGYTF
CDR3 DNA: TGTGCCAGCAGTCCCCGGGACAACTATGGCTACACCTTC

V gene: TRBV25-1
J gene: TRBJ1-1
CDR3 length: 12
clone size: .
D gene: .
CDR3 protein: CASQQGNTEAFF
CDR3 DNA: TGTGCCAGTCAACAAGGGAACACTGAAGCTTTCTTT

V gene: TRBV20-1
J gene: TRBJ2-1
CDR3 length: 11
clone size: .
D gene: .
CDR3 protein: CSARGYDEQFF
CDR3 DNA: TGCAGTGCACGCGGTTACGATGAGCAGTTCTTC

V gene: TRBV6-4
J gene: TRBJ2-1
CDR3 length: 14
clone size: .
D gene: .
CDR3 protein: CASSERTTVGEQFF
CDR3 DNA: TGTGCCAGCAGTGAACGGACTACGGTGGGTGAGCAGTTCTTC

V gene: TRBV7-6
J gene: TRBJ1-2
CDR3 length: 14
clone size: few
D gene: TRBD1
CDR3 protein: CASSPTGGWYGYTF
CDR3 DNA: TGTGCCAGCAGCCCGACAGGGGGCTGGTATGGCTACACCTTC

V gene: TRBV20-1
J gene: TRBJ1-1
CDR3 length: 11
clone size: .
D gene: .
CDR3 protein: CSGQGPTEAFF
CDR3 DNA: TGCAGTGGTCAGGGGCCCACTGAAGCTTTCTTT

V gene: TRBV28
J gene: TRBJ1-4
CDR3 length: 14
clone size: .
D gene: .
CDR3 protein: CASSSTELNEKLFF
CDR3 DNA: TGTGCCAGCAGTTCGACAGAACTTAATGAAAAACTGTTTTTT

V gene: TRBV28
J gene: TRBJ1-5
CDR3 length: 17
clone size: few
D gene: .
CDR3 protein: CASSLRLTGFSNQPQHF
CDR3 DNA: TGTGCCAGCAGTTTAAGATTAACAGGGTTTAGCAATCAGCCCCAGCATTTT

V gene: TRBV2
J gene: TRBJ2-5
CDR3 length: 19
clone size: .
D gene: .
CDR3 protein: CASSEAFSDPPRVEETQYF
CDR3 DNA: TGTGCCAGCAGTGAAGCGTTTTCCGATCCACCACGGGTCGAAGAGACCCAGTACTTC

V gene: TRBV9
J gene: TRBJ1-5
CDR3 length: 13
clone size: .
D gene: .
CDR3 protein: CASSVEVNQPQHF
CDR3 DNA: TGTGCCAGCAGCGTAGAAGTGAATCAGCCCCAGCATTTT

V gene: TRBV9
J gene: TRBJ1-4
CDR3 length: 17
clone size: .
D gene: TRBD1
CDR3 protein: CASSSGTGGFANEKLFF
CDR3 DNA: TGTGCCAGCAGCTCTGGGACAGGGGGATTTGCTAATGAAAAACTGTTTTTT

V gene: TRBV5-1
J gene: TRBJ2-3
CDR3 length: 11
clone size: .
D gene: .
CDR3 protein: CASSSTDTQYF
CDR3 DNA: TGCGCCAGCAGCTCCACAGATACGCAGTATTTT

V gene: TRBV5-4
J gene: TRBJ2-1
CDR3 length: 15
clone size: .
D gene: TRBD2
CDR3 protein: CASSARTSGINEQFF
CDR3 DNA: TGTGCCAGCAGCGCCCGGACTAGCGGGATCAATGAGCAGTTCTTC

V gene: TRBV7-9
J gene: TRBJ2-7
CDR3 length: 15
clone size: .
D gene: TRBD2
CDR3 protein: CASSLVSLAGDEQYF
CDR3 DNA: TGTGCCAGCAGCTTAGTCTCCCTAGCGGGAGACGAGCAGTACTTC

V gene: TRBV7-8
J gene: TRBJ2-7
CDR3 length: 17
clone size: .
D gene: TRBD2
CDR3 protein: CASSPGLAGQGIHEQYF
CDR3 DNA: TGTGCCAGCAGCCCAGGACTAGCGGGCCAGGGTATCCACGAGCAGTACTTC

V gene: TRBV15
J gene: TRBJ1-1
CDR3 length: 13
clone size: .
D gene: .
CDR3 protein: CATSREGGAEAFF
CDR3 DNA: TGTGCCACCAGCAGAGAAGGGGGGGCGGAAGCTTTCTTT

V gene: TRBV19
J gene: TRBJ2-1
CDR3 length: 15
clone size: .
D gene: TRBD1
CDR3 protein: CASCIGTGPNNEQFF
CDR3 DNA: TGTGCCAGTTGCATTGGGACAGGGCCGAACAATGAGCAGTTCTTC

V gene: TRBV30
J gene: TRBJ2-2
CDR3 length: 13
clone size: .
D gene: .
CDR3 protein: CAWTGANTGELFF
CDR3 DNA: TGTGCCTGGACAGGCGCGAACACCGGGGAGCTGTTTTTT

V gene: TRBV5-1
J gene: TRBJ2-3
CDR3 length: 14
clone size: .
D gene: .
CDR3 protein: CASSLEGYTDTQYF
CDR3 DNA: TGCGCCAGCAGCTTGGAGGGGTACACAGATACGCAGTATTTT

V gene: TRBV7-8
J gene: TRBJ1-2
CDR3 length: 15
clone size: .
D gene: TRBD1
CDR3 protein: CASSQWDRGYGGYTF
CDR3 DNA: TGTGCCAGCAGCCAGTGGGACAGGGGTTACGGTGGCTACACCTTC

V gene: TRBV9
J gene: TRBJ2-5
CDR3 length: 13
clone size: .
D gene: .
CDR3 protein: CASSDPRGETQYF
CDR3 DNA: TGTGCCAGCAGCGATCCGAGGGGGGAGACCCAGTACTTC